The 25 T cell receptor beta chains below were found in one sample sequenced in a study of glioma-infiltrating T cells (dated by TCRdb to about 2016). Sequencer: Illumina MiSeq. TCR alpha and beta CDR3 regions were amplified with the iRepertoire nested amplicon-rescue multiplex PCR (arm-PCR) platform from RNA. TCRdb reprocessing: public reads trimmed at Q25 with fastp, clones called with MiXCR, in-frame beta chains kept. Every CDR3 protein is listed once, alongside the most common genes and DNA of its rows. Across this sample there are more than 300,000 distinct CDR3 sequences, with around 45% seen only once. About 12% of the sample lies in the top ten. Source material: glioma tissue, nonneoplastic brain tissue, or PBMCs (not recorded which). The receptors originated from a human donor with low-grade glioma or glioblastoma, undergoing nonglioma brain surgery, or in good health (not recorded which).

V and J are TRBV28 and TRBJ2-2; D remains unclear. V lost 1 base to trimming and J lost 4 bases, with 7 bases between them. CDR1 MDHEN and CDR2 SYDVKM come from the germline V gene. This CDR3 region has 14 residues. The CDR3 nucleotides read TGTGCCAGCAGTTTATACAGTAGCACCGGGGAGCTGTTTTTT. Protein: CASSLYSSTGELFF.

The V and J genes are TRBV6-5 and TRBJ2-1; the D gene is possibly TRBD1 (6 bases). The germline CDR1 and CDR2 sequences are MNHEY and SVGAGI. This CDR3 has 16 amino acids. The V end was cut by 0 bases, the J end by 4 bases, with 13 bases between. CDR3 nucleotide sequence: TGTGCCAGCAGTTACTCAGGGGGAGCAACTTACAATGAGCAGTTCTTC. Amino acid sequence: CASSYSGGATYNEQFF.

The chain links TRBV20-1 to TRBJ1-2, with no clear D. This CDR3 has 11 residues. Germline CDR1 is DFQATT and CDR2 is SNEGSKA (reference sequence). Trimming removed 2 bases from V and 5 bases from J, with 6 bases in between. The DNA of the CDR3 is TGCAGTGCTAGAAGCGGGTATGGCTACACCTTC. It is translated as CSARSGYGYTF.

This clonotype was recorded many times. This CDR3 reads CASSSPSTGTEAFF. CDR3 DNA sequence: TGTGCCAGCAGTTCGCCCTCGACGGGCACTGAAGCTTTCTTT. This chain links TRBV27 with TRBJ1-1; D unresolved. This CDR3 is built from 14 residues. The germline V gene encodes CDR1 MNHEY and CDR2 SMNVEV (reference sequence). The V end lost 4 bases, the J end lost 4 bases, and 13 bases lay between the germline ends.

The V and J genes are TRBV19 and TRBJ1-1; D is unresolved. There are 11 residues in the CDR3. Trimming removed 8 bases at V and 3 bases at J, with 7 bases between. Germline-derived CDR1 and CDR2 are LNHDA and SQIVND (reference sequence). Here the CDR3 DNA reads TGTGCCAGTGAGAGTGACACTGAAGCTTTCTTT. This codes for CASESDTEAFF.

Points on this clonotype: This sequence may be a read error, since a much larger clone differs from it by one base. The chain recombines TRBV15 with TRBJ1-1, with 7 bases aligning to TRBD1. The germline V gene has CDR1 LNHNV and CDR2 YYDKDF (reference sequence). The CDR3 length is 16 residues. For the CDR3, the DNA is TGTGCCACCAGCAGCCACAGACAGGGAGTGAACACTGAAGCTTCCTTT. Translating gives CATSSHRQGVNTEASF.

Notes on this clonotype: Just one base apart from a much larger clone, this may be a read error. The rearrangement joins TRBV25-1 to TRBJ1-5; D is uncertain. The germline gives CDR1 MGHDK, CDR2 SYGVNS. The V end was cut by 8 bases, the J end by 10 bases, with 18 bases between. This CDR3 comprises 13 residues. The CDR3 protein is CASSGRLSGPQHF. CDR3 DNA sequence: TGTGCCAGCTCCGGGAGGTTGAGTGGCCCCCAGCATTTT.

The gene calls are TRBV7-3 and TRBJ2-1; 7 positions match TRBD1. The CDR3 has 14 residues. The germline gives CDR1 SGHTA, CDR2 FQGTGA. The V gene end was trimmed by 6 bases and the J gene end by 2 bases; junction bases not matched to a gene: 4. The CDR3 loop is CASSWDSAYNEQFF. The CDR3 region has the DNA TGTGCCAGCAGTTGGGACAGTGCCTACAATGAGCAGTTCTTC.

This clonotype was seen many times. This chain joins TRBV15 and TRBJ2-5; D might be TRBD1 (5 bases). The germline CDR1 and CDR2 sequences are LNHNV and YYDKDF (reference sequence). The CDR3 spans 13 residues. Trimming cost V 5 bases and J 0 bases, with 7 bases left between them. The CDR3 nucleotides are TGTGCCACCAGCTTGACAGACCAAGAGACCCAGTACTTC. As protein: CATSLTDQETQYF. The variable domain in full, with the rest retrieved from reference TRBV15 and TRBJ2-5, is DAMVIQNPRYQVTQFGKPVTLSCSQTLNHNVMYWYQQKSSQAPKLLFHYYDKDFNNEADTPDNFQSRRPNTSFCFLDIRSPGLGDTAMYLCATSLTDQETQYFGPGTRLLVL.

As for this clonotype: Given a much more abundant clone one base away, this may be a read error. This chain connects TRBV25-1 to TRBJ1-2, with D possibly matching TRBD1 (5 bases). Germline V gene lookup returns CDR1 MGHDK and CDR2 SYGVNS. The CDR3 is made up of 13 amino acids. The CDR3 DNA reads TGTGCCGGCAGTGAACCAGGGCAGCGTGGCTACACCTTC. Its protein is CAGSEPGQRGYTF.

This clonotype turned up a few times. The chain uses TRBV6-1 and TRBJ2-2; weak D call: TRBD1 (5 bases). V was clipped by 7 bases and J by 5 bases, with 11 bases between them. CDR1 is MNHNS and CDR2 is SASEGT in the germline V gene. The CDR3 contains 13 residues. CDR3 sequence: CASNQGDTGELFF. In nucleotides, the CDR3 is TGTGCCAGCAACCAGGGTGATACCGGGGAGCTGTTTTTT.

This clonotype was found a few times. The rearrangement links TRBV7-2 to TRBJ2-1; 7 bases are shared with TRBD2. The V gene end was trimmed by 1 base and the J gene end by 0 bases; junction bases not matched to a gene: 3. The CDR3 sequence is 16 residues long. CDR1 and CDR2 from the germline V gene are SGHTA and FQGNSA. In nucleotides, the CDR3 is TGTGCCAGCAGCTTAGGTAGCGGGCGCTCCTACAATGAGCAGTTCTTC. This codes for CASSLGSGRSYNEQFF.

This clonotype was counted ten times or more. The V and J genes are TRBV28 and TRBJ2-7; D may be TRBD1 (5 bases). The V end lost 5 bases, the J end lost 3 bases, and 11 bases lay between the germline ends. The CDR3 totals 13 residues. Per the germline V gene, CDR1 is MDHEN and CDR2 is SYDVKM. CDR3 sequence (DNA): TGTGCCAGCAGTCTCGGACACTACTACGAGCAGTACTTC. It translates to CASSLGHYYEQYF.

This clonotype was observed many times. The chain couples TRBV6-1 to TRBJ1-1; D call uncertain. The CDR3 is 15 amino acids. Trimming removed 7 bases at V and 1 base at J, with 16 bases between. Germline CDR1 reads MNHNS; CDR2 reads SASEGT. Here the CDR3 DNA reads TGTGCCAGCACTTGGGCCCTCCATGGGAACACTGAAGCTTTCTTT. It translates to CASTWALHGNTEAFF.

The chain is built from TRBV7-9 and TRBJ1-2, with 7 positions matching TRBD1. V shed 6 bases, J shed 8 bases, and the junction held 9 bases outside the gene matches. The CDR3 covers 13 residues. CDR1 and CDR2 (germline): SEHNR, FQNEAQ (reference sequence). The CDR3 nucleotides are TGTGCCAGCAGTTATCAGGGGGTAGGAGGCTACACCTTC. It specifies CASSYQGVGGYTF.

The table lists this clonotype with many counts. J is TRBJ2-5 and V is TRBV20-1; 9 positions agree with TRBD2. Losses at the gene ends were 1 base for V and 4 bases for J; bases not matched to a gene: 10. Germline lookup yields CDR1 DFQATT and CDR2 SNEGSKA (reference sequence). The CDR3 loop spans 16 amino acids. The CDR3 here is CSARVAAGGPGETQYF. The CDR3 coding sequence is TGCAGTGCTAGAGTGGCCGCGGGAGGGCCCGGAGAGACCCAGTACTTC.

This clonotype has a count of ten or more. The J gene is TRBJ1-5, the V gene TRBV20-1, with no clear D. The CDR3 sequence is 14 residues long. Germline assignment: CDR1 DFQATT and CDR2 SNEGSKA (reference sequence). Trimming cost V 3 bases and J 2 bases, with 11 bases left between them. CDR3: CSASEGGGNQPQHF. CDR3 coding DNA: TGCAGTGCTAGTGAAGGCGGTGGCAATCAGCCCCAGCATTTT.

V usage is TRBV5-8 and J usage is TRBJ2-3; 11 bases fit TRBD2. V trimming: 2 bases; J trimming: 1 base; junction bases outside the gene matches: 3. The CDR3 spans 16 residues. Germline lookup yields CDR1 SGHTS and CDR2 YDEGEE. This CDR3 is CASSFVLAGGTDTQYF. The DNA of the CDR3 is TGTGCCAGCAGCTTTGTACTAGCGGGAGGCACAGATACGCAGTATTTT.

The rearrangement uses TRBV19 and TRBJ2-7, with 7 bases that match TRBD2. This CDR3 is built from 15 residues. Germline trimming cut 5 bases from V and 6 bases from J; bases unmatched to any gene: 13. The V gene's germline CDR1 is LNHDA and CDR2 SQIVND (reference sequence). CDR3 DNA: TGTGCCAGTAGTTCAAGACTAGCCGCTCCTGGCGAGCAGTACTTC. Encoded protein: CASSSRLAAPGEQYF.

This clonotype was recorded at least ten times. This rearrangement joins TRBV28 to TRBJ1-5, with a tentative D call TRBD1 (6 bases). The V end lost 3 bases, the J end lost 5 bases, and 14 bases lay between the germline ends. The CDR3 is 15 amino acids. The V gene's germline CDR1 is MDHEN and CDR2 SYDVKM. CDR3 bases: TGTGCCAGCAGTTTGGCCCCCCACAGGGATCAGCCCCAGCATTTT. Protein product: CASSLAPHRDQPQHF.

Regarding this clonotype: It may be a read error: a sequence one base away is much more abundant. This chain uses TRBV20-1 with TRBJ1-1; D unclear. Germline lookup yields CDR1 DFQATT and CDR2 SNEGSKA (reference sequence). There are 13 residues in the CDR3. Here the CDR3 reads CRARVQVNTEAFF. The CDR3 DNA sequence: TGCAGAGCCCGCGTACAAGTGAACACTGAAGCTTTCTTT.

The rearrangement joins TRBV20-1 to TRBJ1-6; no definite D call. In germline, CDR1 is DFQATT, CDR2 SNEGSKA (reference sequence). V was trimmed by 3 bases and J by 7 bases, leaving 10 bases between them. The CDR3 length is 13 residues. Here the CDR3 reads CSARARANSPLHF. The CDR3 coding sequence is TGCAGTGCTAGGGCCCGGGCCAATTCACCCCTCCACTTT.

This clonotype occurred a few times. This sequence joins TRBV7-2 and TRBJ2-3; no firm D call. The CDR3 consists of 14 residues. Germline V CDR1 and CDR2: SGHTA, FQGNSA. With 1 base removed from V and 6 bases from J, the gap between germline ends came to 11 bases. The CDR3 sequence: CASSLGALVDTQYF. For the CDR3, the DNA is TGTGCCAGCAGCTTAGGGGCTCTGGTGGATACGCAGTATTTT. Full variable domain (outside the CDR3, taken from reference TRBV7-2 and TRBJ2-3): GAGVSQSPSNKVTEKGKDVELRCDPISGHTALYWYRQSLGQGLEFLIYFQGNSAPDKSGLPSDRFSAERTGGSVSTLTIQRTQQEDSAVYLCASSLGALVDTQYFGPGTRLTVL.

This clonotype was recorded a few times. The chain uses TRBV27 and TRBJ2-5; D is unresolved. V shed 3 bases and J shed 5 bases, with 13 bases lying between them. The CDR3 spans 14 residues. Germline-derived CDR1 and CDR2 are MNHEY and SMNVEV (reference sequence). The CDR3 loop is CASSLAHTAETQYF. The CDR3 DNA sequence: TGTGCCAGCAGTTTGGCACATACCGCGGAGACCCAGTACTTC.

This clonotype came up many times. The chain uses TRBV20-1 and TRBJ2-5; no clear D gene. The V gene lost 0 bases and the J gene lost 4 bases, with 9 bases spanning the gap. The CDR3 consists of 13 residues. The V gene's germline CDR1 is DFQATT and CDR2 SNEGSKA (reference sequence). The CDR3 protein is CSARDGLGETQYF. The CDR3 DNA follows: TGCAGTGCTAGAGATGGGCTAGGAGAGACCCAGTACTTC.